This TCR beta chain was sequenced for a study of CD8 T cells in ankylosing spondylitis. Study-wide results and limits: Within ankylosing spondylitis blood, a TCR beta motif made up of seven or eight highly homologous variants appeared to be characteristic.

Each CDR3 protein gets one entry after TCRdb re-called the 5' RACE reads with MiXCR. This table holds more than 650,000 distinct CDR3 sequences, approximately 10% found once. Looked up from germline, CDR1 is DFQATT and CDR2 is SNEGSKA (reference sequence). V lost 5 bases and J lost 1; bases outside the gene matches: 2. The CDR3 is 14 residues long. Only a few counts were recorded for this clonotype. Its antigen is unidentified. The chain recombines TRBV20-1 with TRBJ2-3; 11 bases align to TRBD2. This TCR was recovered from a male donor with ankylosing spondylitis. Sequencing was carried out using blood, either unsorted or a sorted T cell fraction (not recorded which). The CDR3 nucleotides are TGCAGTGCTCCACTAGCGGGGGGCACAGATACGCAGTATTTT. Its translation is CSAPLAGGTDTQYF.